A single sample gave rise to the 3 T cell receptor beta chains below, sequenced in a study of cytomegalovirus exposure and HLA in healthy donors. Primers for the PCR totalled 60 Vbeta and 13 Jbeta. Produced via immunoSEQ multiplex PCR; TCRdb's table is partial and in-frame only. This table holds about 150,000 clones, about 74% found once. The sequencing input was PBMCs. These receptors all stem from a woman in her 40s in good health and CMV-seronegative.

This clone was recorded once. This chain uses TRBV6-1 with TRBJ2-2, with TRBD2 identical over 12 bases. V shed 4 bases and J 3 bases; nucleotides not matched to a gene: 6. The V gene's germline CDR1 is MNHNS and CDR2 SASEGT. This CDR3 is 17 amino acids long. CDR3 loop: CASSVKTSGGYTGELFF. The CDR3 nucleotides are TGTGCCAGCAGTGTTAAGACTAGCGGGGGCTACACCGGGGAGCTGTTTTTT.

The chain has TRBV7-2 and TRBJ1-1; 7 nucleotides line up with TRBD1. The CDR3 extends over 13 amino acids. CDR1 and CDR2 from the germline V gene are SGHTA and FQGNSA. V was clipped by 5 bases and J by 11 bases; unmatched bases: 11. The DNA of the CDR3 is TGTGCCAGCAGCCCCGGACAGGACTTACCCGCTTTCTTT. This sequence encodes CASSPGQDLPAFF.

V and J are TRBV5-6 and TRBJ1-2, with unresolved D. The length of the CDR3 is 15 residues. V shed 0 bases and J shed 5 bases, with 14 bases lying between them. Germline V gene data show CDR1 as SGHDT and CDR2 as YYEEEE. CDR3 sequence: CASSLATAESYGYTF. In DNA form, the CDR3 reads TGTGCCAGCAGCTTGGCCACGGCGGAATCGTATGGCTACACCTTC. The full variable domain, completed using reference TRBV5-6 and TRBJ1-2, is DAGVTQSPTHLIKTRGQQVTLRCSPKSGHDTVSWYQQALGQGPQFIFQYYEEEERQRGNFPDRFSGHQFPNYSSELNVNALLLGDSALYLCASSLATAESYGYTFGSGTRLTVV.